The 8 T cell receptor beta chains given below trace back to one sample, sequenced in a study of cytomegalovirus exposure and HLA in healthy donors (dated by TCRdb to the late 2010s). Library method: the immunoSEQ multiplex PCR assay. In its TCRdb copy, this immuneACCESS table keeps in-frame sequences only and misses some clones. Where compared with another copy, unresolved V genes explain less than half of these, and the others have no known cause. The sample records about 78,000 clones, 90% to 97% of which are singletons. About 1.6% of the sample comes from the top ten. The sample comprised PBMCs. These receptor sequences come from a young man in good health and CMV-seropositive.

The chain has TRBV19 and TRBJ1-2; D is unresolved. The CDR3 has 12 residues. V dropped 10 bases and J dropped 2 bases, with 11 bases sitting between them. CDR1 is LNHDA and CDR2 is SQIVND in the germline V gene (reference sequence). The CDR3, as DNA: TGTGCCACCGAAGGAGGAAACTATGGCTACACCTTC. Translating gives CATEGGNYGYTF.

The genes are TRBV9 and TRBJ2-3; TRBD1 matches 10 bases. Germline CDR1 is SGDLS and CDR2 is YYNGEE. Trimming cost V 4 bases and J 3 bases; bases outside gene matches: 11. The CDR3 length is 17 residues. The CDR3 protein is CASSNRQGARLTDTQYF. The CDR3, as DNA: TGTGCCAGCAGCAATCGACAGGGGGCAAGGCTAACAGATACGCAGTATTTT.

The chain employs TRBV6-5 and TRBJ2-7, with 10 bases matching TRBD2. V trimming: 2 bases; J trimming: 3 bases; junction bases outside the gene matches: 1. The CDR3 totals 14 residues. CDR1 and CDR2 (germline): MNHEY, SVGAGI. CDR3 sequence: CASSYRTSGYEQYF. The CDR3 nucleotides are TGTGCCAGCAGTTACAGGACTAGCGGCTACGAGCAGTACTTC.

This clone was detected once. The V gene is TRBV13, the J gene TRBJ2-7; weak D call: TRBD2 (6 bases). The CDR3 is 14 residues long. Germline V gene sequence: CDR1 PRHDT, CDR2 FYEKMQ (reference sequence). Deletions cut 4 bases from V and 7 bases from J, with 17 bases between. The chain's CDR3 is CASSYASVTGEQYF. The CDR3 DNA sequence: TGTGCCAGCAGCTATGCTAGCGTAACGGGGGAGCAGTACTTC.

The J gene is TRBJ2-7, the V gene TRBV6-1, with TRBD2 identical over 8 bases. The V segment lost 7 bases and the J segment 4 bases; nucleotides outside the gene matches: 9. Germline V gene data show CDR1 as MNHNS and CDR2 as SASEGT. The CDR3 is 14 amino acids. CDR3 amino acids: CASKRAGEAYEQYF. CDR3 in DNA: TGTGCCAGCAAAAGAGCGGGAGAAGCGTACGAGCAGTACTTC.

CDR3 sequence: CASSQLAGGVLNEQFF. CDR3 in DNA: TGTGCCAGCAGCCAACTAGCGGGAGGGGTTCTCAATGAGCAGTTCTTC. The genes are TRBV14 and TRBJ2-1; the match to TRBD2 covers 12 bases. With 2 bases clipped from V and 6 bases from J, the junction kept 5 bases outside the gene matches. Germline CDR1 SGHDN, CDR2 FVKESK. The CDR3 is made up of 16 amino acids.

V usage is TRBV13 and J usage is TRBJ1-3; tentatively, D is TRBD1 (5 bases). V was shortened by 4 bases and J by 4 bases, with 11 bases between the two germline ends. CDR1 and CDR2 from the germline V gene are PRHDT and FYEKMQ (reference sequence). The CDR3 is 14 residues long. The CDR3 region has the DNA TGTGCCAGCAGCTGGGGCCTTGGGGGAAACACCATATATTTT. Its protein is CASSWGLGGNTIYF.

The V call is TRBV7-9, the J call TRBJ2-2; 8 bases fit TRBD1. Looked up from germline, CDR1 is SEHNR and CDR2 is FQNEAQ (reference sequence). Trimming cost V 4 bases and J 4 bases; bases outside gene matches: 5. The CDR3 has 15 amino acids. The CDR3 spells CASSSTTGATGELFF. The CDR3 nucleotides are TGTGCCAGCAGCTCGACGACAGGGGCCACCGGGGAGCTGTTTTTT.